Listed here are 30 T cell receptor beta chains from one sample, sequenced in a study of CD8 T cells in ankylosing spondylitis. Study-level findings and limits: A TCR beta motif of several highly homologous variants seemed to mark ankylosing spondylitis blood.

TCRdb used MiXCR to reprocess the 5' RACE reads, holding one entry per CDR3 protein. Altogether hundreds of thousands of distinct CDR3 sequences are present, 25% to 30% being singletons, with the ten largest covering approximately 1%. These receptors lack a known antigen. What was sequenced was blood, either unsorted or a sorted T cell fraction (not recorded which). The receptors were gathered from a male donor with ankylosing spondylitis.

This rearrangement joins TRBV19 to TRBJ2-1, with 10 bases fitting TRBD2. Germline lookup yields CDR1 LNHDA and CDR2 SQIVND (reference sequence). The V and J ends lost 5 bases and 9 bases, in that order; junction bases with no gene match: 10. The CDR3 is made up of 15 amino acids. The CDR3 DNA reads TGTGCCAGTAGTGAACTAGCGGGATGGGGTGGTGAGCAGTTCTTC. Translating it yields CASSELAGWGGEQFF.

The rearrangement uses TRBV11-2 and TRBJ2-3; TRBD2 matches 8 bases. Germline V lookup: CDR1 SGHAT, CDR2 FQNNGV. CDR3 length equals 17 residues. J was trimmed by 2 bases and V by 4 bases; bases with no gene match: 11. The chain's CDR3 is CASSSPAGGSNTDTQYF. The DNA of the CDR3 is TGTGCCAGCAGCTCCCCTGCGGGAGGAAGTAACACAGATACGCAGTATTTT.

This clonotype was recorded a few times. The gene calls are TRBV25-1 and TRBJ1-2, with a tentative D call TRBD1 (5 bases). Germline values: CDR1 MGHDK, CDR2 SYGVNS. The V end was cut by 4 bases, the J end by 8 bases, with 14 bases between. This CDR3 has 13 residues. CDR3 sequence: CASSGAGIEGYTF. CDR3 bases: TGTGCCAGCAGTGGAGCAGGGATTGAAGGCTACACCTTC.

The sample holds a few counts of this clonotype. The chain is built from TRBV3-1 and TRBJ1-2, with 11 bases aligning to TRBD1. The CDR3 is made up of 16 amino acids. CDR1 is LGHDT, CDR2 YNNKEL, per germline (reference sequence). Germline trimming cut 4 bases from V and 4 bases from J; bases unmatched to any gene: 8. This CDR3 is CASSPWTGGFPYGYTF. CDR3 sequence (DNA): TGTGCCAGCAGCCCATGGACAGGGGGCTTCCCCTATGGCTACACCTTC.

The V and J genes are TRBV27 and TRBJ2-7; D possibly matches TRBD1 or TRBD2 (5 bases each). Germline V gene lookup returns CDR1 MNHEY and CDR2 SMNVEV (reference sequence). Trimming shortened V by 6 bases and J by 3 bases, and 18 bases separated the two germline ends. This CDR3 has 15 amino acids. The CDR3, as DNA: TGTGCCAGCAGCTATATTGGGACCTTCGACTACGAGCAGTACTTC. Protein sequence: CASSYIGTFDYEQYF.

The V and J genes are TRBV12-3 or TRBV12-4 and TRBJ2-7; tentatively, D is TRBD1 (6 bases). This CDR3 comprises 14 residues. V shed 1 base and J shed 4 bases, with 11 bases lying between them. CDR3 in DNA: TGTGCCAGCAGTTTAGGGCAGGGACAATACGAGCAGTACGTC. The encoded protein is CASSLGQGQYEQYV.

This chain joins TRBV12-5 and TRBJ1-3; D remains ambiguous. The germline V and J ends were trimmed by 6 bases and 4 bases, with 7 bases remaining between them. Germline lookup yields CDR1 LGHNT and CDR2 FRNRAP. This CDR3 region has 12 residues. CDR3 nucleotide sequence: TGTGCTAGTGGGACGCCCGGAAACACCATATATTTT. It encodes CASGTPGNTIYF.

The table lists this clonotype with a count of one. The CDR3 bases are TGTGCCTGGAGAACCGGGACCCCATGGGGCACAGATACGCAGTATTTT. It specifies CAWRTGTPWGTDTQYF. This chain connects TRBV30 to TRBJ2-3; D is possibly TRBD1 or TRBD2 (5 bases each). V was clipped by 3 bases and J by 1 base, with 17 bases between them. CDR3 size: 16 residues. Germline V lookup: CDR1 GTSNPN, CDR2 SVGIG (reference sequence). The full variable domain, rest sourced from reference TRBV30 and TRBJ2-3, is SQTIHQWPATLVQPVGSPLSLECTVEGTSNPNLYWYRQAAGRGLQLLFYSVGIGQISSEVPQNLSASRPQDRQFILSSKKLLLSDSGFYLCAWRTGTPWGTDTQYFGPGTRLTVL.

In its sample, this clonotype was seen many times. This rearrangement joins TRBV12-3 or TRBV12-4 to TRBJ1-2; no reliable D call. The length of the CDR3 is 13 residues. V was trimmed by 3 bases and J by 4 bases, leaving 9 bases between them. The CDR3 reads CASSFEGSYGYTF. The CDR3 coding sequence is TGTGCCAGCAGTTTCGAAGGGAGCTATGGCTACACCTTC.

This clonotype turned up a few times. The chain links TRBV5-1 to TRBJ2-3, with 10 bases matching TRBD1. This CDR3 region has 17 residues. CDR1 and CDR2 from the germline V gene are SGHRS and YFSETQ. V was pared by 4 bases and J by 5 bases, with 13 bases of the junction left unmatched. The CDR3 is CASSRDRQGAYGDTQYF. In nucleotides, the CDR3 is TGCGCCAGCAGCCGGGACAGACAGGGGGCATATGGAGATACGCAGTATTTT.

The chain employs TRBV20-1 and TRBJ2-5, with 10 bases fitting TRBD2. Germline loops: CDR1 DFQATT, CDR2 SNEGSKA (reference sequence). J gave up 4 bases and V 3 bases, and 8 bases lay outside the gene matches. This CDR3 is 15 amino acids long. Written as DNA, the CDR3 is TGCAGTGCTAGTGGGCTAGCGGGAGCCCGAGAGACCCAGTACTTC. Amino acids: CSASGLAGARETQYF.

A few counts support this clonotype. V and J are TRBV6-2 or TRBV6-3 and TRBJ2-2; TRBD2 matches 14 bases. Trimming removed 2 bases from V and 3 bases from J; junction bases left unmatched: 5. CDR1 is MNHEY, CDR2 SVGEGT, per germline. The CDR3 is made up of 18 amino acids. Here the CDR3 DNA reads TGTGCCAGCAGTTACCCGACTAGCGGGAGGGCCTACACCGGGGAGCTGTTTTTT. Translation: CASSYPTSGRAYTGELFF.

Only a few counts were recorded for this clonotype. The chain carries TRBV24-1 and TRBJ2-2, with TRBD2 identical over 8 bases. V lost 10 bases, J lost 4 bases, and 13 bases stayed unmatched. The length of the CDR3 is 16 residues. The V gene's germline CDR1 is KGHDR and CDR2 SFDVKD. The CDR3 is CATGRTSGAGTGELFF. In DNA form, the CDR3 reads TGTGCCACGGGGCGAACTAGCGGAGCGGGCACCGGGGAGCTGTTTTTT.

In DNA form, the CDR3 reads TGCGCCAGCAGCGGGAAGACAGGGGAGTACACTGAAGCTTTCTTT. Translated: CASSGKTGEYTEAFF. The rearrangement links TRBV5-1 to TRBJ1-1; 8 bases map to TRBD1. The CDR3 has 15 amino acids. Germline V gene sequence: CDR1 SGHRS, CDR2 YFSETQ. Unmatched junction bases numbered 8, after V lost 4 bases and J lost 3 bases.

The sample holds a few counts of this clonotype. The chain couples TRBV11-2 to TRBJ2-7; 9 bases match TRBD1. The CDR3 is made up of 14 amino acids. With V trimmed by 5 bases and J by 5 bases, 7 bases remained unmatched. Germline V gene sequence: CDR1 SGHAT, CDR2 FQNNGV. The CDR3 is CASSPRTGANEQYF. Written as DNA, the CDR3 is TGTGCCAGCAGCCCCAGGACAGGGGCCAACGAGCAGTACTTC. Variable domain in full (rest from reference TRBV11-2 and TRBJ2-7): EAGVAQSPRYKIIEKRQSVAFWCNPISGHATLYWYQQILGQGPKLLIQFQNNGVVDDSQLPKDRFSAERLKGVDSTLKIQPAKLEDSAVYLCASSPRTGANEQYFGPGTRLTVT.

This clonotype was observed at least ten times. The chain couples TRBV2 to TRBJ2-7; D is uncertain. The V gene's germline CDR1 is SNHLY and CDR2 FYNNEI. Trimming removed 7 bases at V and 4 bases at J, with 11 bases between. The CDR3 extends over 12 amino acids. CDR3 sequence: CASKENGYEQYF. CDR3 sequence (DNA): TGTGCCAGCAAGGAAAACGGGTACGAGCAGTACTTC.

This clonotype was found a few times. The V and J genes are TRBV29-1 and TRBJ2-5; TRBD2 agrees at 15 bases. Germline CDR1 SQVTM, CDR2 ANQGSEA. The V segment lost 1 base and the J segment 9 bases; nucleotides outside the gene matches: 18. The CDR3 has 19 amino acids. The CDR3 sequence is CSVEVSGFWTSGRAGAQYF. CDR3 DNA: TGCAGCGTTGAAGTTAGTGGGTTTTGGACTAGCGGGAGGGCCGGGGCCCAGTACTTC. Looking up the rest from reference TRBV29-1 and TRBJ2-5 gives the full variable domain: SAVISQKPSRDICQRGTSLTIQCQVDSQVTMMFWYRQQPGQSLTLIATANQGSEATYESGFVIDKFPISRPNLTFSTLTVSNMSPEDSSIYLCSVEVSGFWTSGRAGAQYFGPGTRLLVL.

The V and J genes are TRBV5-5 and TRBJ1-6; 9 nucleotides agree with TRBD1. The CDR3 contains 15 residues. Losses at the gene ends were 0 bases for V and 10 bases for J; bases not matched to a gene: 5. CDR1 and CDR2 (germline): SGHKS, YYEKEE (reference sequence). The CDR3 loop reads CASSLDGTGRSPLHF. CDR3 bases: TGTGCCAGCAGCTTGGATGGGACAGGGAGGTCACCCCTCCACTTT.

This clonotype showed up many times. V usage is TRBV7-2 and J usage is TRBJ1-2; 9 positions match TRBD1. The CDR3 consists of 15 residues. Germline CDR1 is SGHTA and CDR2 is FQGNSA. The ends lost 5 bases at V and 6 bases at J; junction bases unmatched: 10. CDR3 region: CASSPRGQGSHGYTF. The CDR3 nucleotides are TGTGCCAGCAGCCCACGGGGACAGGGATCGCATGGCTACACCTTC. Filled out from reference TRBV7-2 and TRBJ1-2, the complete variable domain reads GAGVSQSPSNKVTEKGKDVELRCDPISGHTALYWYRQSLGQGLEFLIYFQGNSAPDKSGLPSDRFSAERTGGSVSTLTIQRTQQEDSAVYLCASSPRGQGSHGYTFGSGTRLTVV.

The rearrangement joins TRBV12-3 or TRBV12-4 to TRBJ1-6; D uncertain. There are 12 residues in the CDR3. V was shortened by 6 bases and J by 9 bases, with 9 bases between the two germline ends. The CDR3 DNA sequence: TGTGCCAGCAGGACTGACGGTTCACCCCTCCACTTT. Amino acid sequence: CASRTDGSPLHF.

This clonotype has a count of ten or more. The chain recombines TRBV3-1 with TRBJ1-1; D might be TRBD1 (5 bases). Trimming cost V 3 bases and J 4 bases, with 15 bases left between them. The CDR3 sequence is 15 residues long. In germline, CDR1 is LGHDT, CDR2 YNNKEL (reference sequence). CDR3 amino acids: CASSHDGTWGTEAFF. CDR3 coding DNA: TGTGCCAGCAGCCACGACGGGACCTGGGGCACTGAAGCTTTCTTT. The full variable domain, completed using reference TRBV3-1 and TRBJ1-1, is DTAVSQTPKYLVTQMGNDKSIKCEQNLGHDTMYWYKQDSKKFLKIMFSYNNKELIINETVPNRFSPKSPDKAHLNLHINSLELGDSAVYFCASSHDGTWGTEAFFGQGTRLTVV.

V and J are TRBV27 and TRBJ2-7; 9 bases align to TRBD2. Trimming cost V 1 base and J 7 bases; bases outside gene matches: 29. Germline values: CDR1 MNHEY, CDR2 SMNVEV (reference sequence). The CDR3 contains 22 residues. The CDR3 protein is CASSLFVLAGTNFSRRRWEQYF. The CDR3 DNA is TGTGCCAGCAGTTTATTTGTGCTAGCGGGAACGAACTTTTCTCGGCGGAGGTGGGAGCAGTACTTC.

In nucleotides, the CDR3 is TGTGCCACCAGCAGGATCGGGACTTCCTACAATGAGCAGTTCTTC. Amino acid sequence: CATSRIGTSYNEQFF. J is TRBJ2-1 and V is TRBV15, with D perhaps TRBD2 (6 bases). The germline CDR1 and CDR2 sequences are LNHNV and YYDKDF (reference sequence). The ends were cut back, 3 bases at V and 1 base at J, with 10 bases in the middle. CDR3 size: 15 residues.

The rearrangement joins TRBV2 to TRBJ1-1, with no clear D. The CDR3 extends over 13 amino acids. CDR1 SNHLY and CDR2 FYNNEI come from the germline V gene. The V end was cut by 5 bases, the J end by 1 base, with 8 bases between. CDR3 sequence reads: CASSPPRNTEAFF. The DNA of the CDR3 is TGTGCCAGCAGTCCACCCAGGAACACTGAAGCTTTCTTT.

V is TRBV20-1 and J is TRBJ2-5; 8 nucleotides align to TRBD2. This CDR3 has 14 residues. J was trimmed by 5 bases and V by 5 bases; bases with no gene match: 10. Germline V gives CDR1 DFQATT, CDR2 SNEGSKA (reference sequence). The CDR3 region has the DNA TGCAGTGCTCGGTCCGGGAGGGCAGGGGAGACCCAGTACTTC. Translated: CSARSGRAGETQYF.

In its sample, this clonotype was seen a few times. The chain combines TRBV24-1 with TRBJ2-1; TRBD1 matches at 9 bases. With 5 bases clipped from V and 3 bases from J, the junction kept 10 bases outside the gene matches. Looked up from germline, CDR1 is KGHDR and CDR2 is SFDVKD. This CDR3 is 17 amino acids long. The CDR3 is CATSGARPGQGYNEQFF. As DNA, the CDR3 is TGTGCCACCAGTGGGGCCCGTCCGGGACAGGGCTACAATGAGCAGTTCTTC.

This clonotype was counted only a few times. This chain uses TRBV5-1 with TRBJ2-6; D is undetermined. The CDR3 covers 15 residues. With 0 bases removed from V and 1 base from J, the gap between germline ends came to 5 bases. From germline, CDR1 is SGHRS and CDR2 YFSETQ. CDR3 residues: CASSLELSGANVLTF. Here the CDR3 DNA reads TGCGCCAGCAGCTTGGAACTTTCTGGGGCCAACGTCCTGACTTTC.

This chain links TRBV27 with TRBJ2-5, with D perhaps TRBD1 or TRBD2 (5 bases each). CDR1 MNHEY and CDR2 SMNVEV come from the germline V gene (reference sequence). V was cut by 1 base and J by 2 bases, with 8 bases left in between. The CDR3 has 14 amino acids. Here the CDR3 DNA reads TGTGCCAGCAGTTTATGGGACGGGCAAGAGACCCAGTACTTC. Its protein is CASSLWDGQETQYF.

This clonotype was detected only a few times. V usage is TRBV12-3 or TRBV12-4 and J usage is TRBJ1-5; D is possibly TRBD1 (5 bases). Trimming cost V 1 base and J 1 base, with 11 bases left between them. The CDR3 consists of 16 residues. The CDR3 nucleotides are TGTGCCAGCAGTTTAGGGGGGGGTAGGAGCAATCAGCCCCAGCATTTT. It codes for CASSLGGGRSNQPQHF.

In its sample, this clonotype was seen many times. This chain links TRBV11-2 with TRBJ1-1, with D uncertain. This CDR3 has 13 residues. Deletions cut 3 bases from V and 2 bases from J, with 7 bases between. In germline, CDR1 is SGHAT, CDR2 FQNNGV. The CDR3 spells CASSFSANTEAFF. CDR3 sequence (DNA): TGTGCCAGCAGCTTTAGCGCTAACACTGAAGCTTTCTTT.